These T cell receptor beta chains were read from a single sample in a study of cytomegalovirus exposure and HLA in healthy donors. Repertoires were generated with immunoSEQ multiplex PCR, while TCRdb's copy carries only in-frame clones and drops some. The sample includes 200,000 to 250,000 clones, around 76% seen only once; the top ten take roughly 0.6%. Sequencing input: PBMCs. The receptor set was obtained from a man in his late teens or twenties in good health and CMV-seronegative. CDR3s leave out the opening cysteine and the closing phenylalanine or tryptophan.

V	J	length	CDR3
TRBV9	TRBJ2-2	15	ASSVALEAGGPGELF
TRBV27	TRBJ2-3	13	ASSLNGRGTDTQY
TRBV6-6	TRBJ1-5	13	ASSRGGGSNQPQH
TRBV4-1	TRBJ2-7	11	ASSGNGDYEQY
TRBV13	TRBJ1-1	12	ASSLGHVSTEAF
TRBV9	TRBJ1-4	13	ASSEQTGFNEKLF
TRBV6-1	TRBJ1-2	9	ASSPLDGYT
TRBV7-9	TRBJ2-5	14	ASSLAFGTREETQY
TRBV6-1	TRBJ1-4	11	ASRTGNNEKLF
TRBV4-1	TRBJ1-5	13	ASSLGQGGNQPQH
TRBV18	TRBJ2-3	13	ASSPGVADTDTQY
TRBV6-5	TRBJ2-1	12	ASSYSPGGGEQF
TRBV5-1	TRBJ1-1	10	ASSLAGGEAF
TRBV28	TRBJ2-7	13	ASSSGQASSYEQY
TRBV6-6	TRBJ1-2	13	ASSYSMGRTYGYT
TRBV5-1	TRBJ2-2	13	ASSLWAENTGELF
TRBV28	TRBJ1-4	10	ASRERNEKLF
TRBV19	TRBJ2-7	12	ASSPRTGSGEQY
TRBV30	TRBJ1-2	12	AWRVRGPNYGYT
TRBV7-9	TRBJ2-4	12	ASSLDRGGNIQY
TRBV28	TRBJ2-7	15	ASSGGAPGQGPYEQY
TRBV27	TRBJ2-5	13	ASSFGQGAGETQY
TRBV30	TRBJ2-3	11	AWDRGNTDTQY
TRBV27	TRBJ1-5	13	ASSLGTGIDQPQH
TRBV5-1	TRBJ2-1	14	ASSSLAGGPGDEQF
TRBV5-1	TRBJ2-2	12	ASSVGNPIGELF
TRBV28	TRBJ1-6	12	ASSYRRGRSPLH
TRBV2	TRBJ2-2	12	ASSDPQVAGELF
TRBV9	TRBJ2-5	14	ASSGTGGVQQETQY
TRBV7-9	TRBJ1-3	16	ASSFSWAGEEVGNTIY
TRBV5-6	TRBJ2-2	15	ASSWRVASGNTGELF
TRBV11-1	TRBJ2-7	11	ASSQGQNYEQY
TRBV2	TRBJ2-7	10	ASRVDSYEQY
TRBV10-3	TRBJ1-5	11	AISESGVQPQH
TRBV2	TRBJ2-7	12	ASSLQGSNYEQY
TRBV15	TRBJ1-2	11	ATSSQGAGGYT
TRBV4-2	TRBJ2-7	14	ASSQTGTSGRNEQY
TRBV4-1	TRBJ2-5	14	ASSQDLTSGAEEQY
TRBV5-4	TRBJ2-1	12	ASGTSSSYNEQF
TRBV11-2	TRBJ1-4	13	ASSRPTGPNEKLF
TRBV27	TRBJ2-7	10	ASSSAGQGQY
TRBV19	TRBJ1-4	11	ASSPGTNEKLF
TRBV5-6	TRBJ1-1	13	ASSFGDRYNTEAF
TRBV6-6	TRBJ2-3	10	ASKRASDTQY
TRBV7-9	TRBJ2-1	14	ASSPPDWESYNEQF
TRBV27	TRBJ1-5	12	ASSLWGPAQPQH
TRBV30	TRBJ1-2	13	AWSVITGGFGGYT
TRBV7-9	TRBJ2-7	10	ASSLGASEQY
TRBV30	TRBJ2-7	13	AWLKSRAVPYEQY
TRBV29-1	TRBJ2-7	11	SAGGAGDYEQY
TRBV7-6	TRBJ2-1	14	ASSHWTSVSYNEQF
TRBV28	TRBJ2-3	14	ASSLPGTRRTDTQY
TRBV5-1	TRBJ2-3	14	ASSLDSAGGTDTQY
TRBV5-1	TRBJ1-1	11	ASSLPDHTEAF
TRBV23-1	TRBJ2-7	16	ASSQETGNWLFSYEQY
TRBV2	TRBJ2-1	12	ASSDPYSYNEQF
TRBV5-6	TRBJ2-7	14	ASSTTSGTYSYEQY